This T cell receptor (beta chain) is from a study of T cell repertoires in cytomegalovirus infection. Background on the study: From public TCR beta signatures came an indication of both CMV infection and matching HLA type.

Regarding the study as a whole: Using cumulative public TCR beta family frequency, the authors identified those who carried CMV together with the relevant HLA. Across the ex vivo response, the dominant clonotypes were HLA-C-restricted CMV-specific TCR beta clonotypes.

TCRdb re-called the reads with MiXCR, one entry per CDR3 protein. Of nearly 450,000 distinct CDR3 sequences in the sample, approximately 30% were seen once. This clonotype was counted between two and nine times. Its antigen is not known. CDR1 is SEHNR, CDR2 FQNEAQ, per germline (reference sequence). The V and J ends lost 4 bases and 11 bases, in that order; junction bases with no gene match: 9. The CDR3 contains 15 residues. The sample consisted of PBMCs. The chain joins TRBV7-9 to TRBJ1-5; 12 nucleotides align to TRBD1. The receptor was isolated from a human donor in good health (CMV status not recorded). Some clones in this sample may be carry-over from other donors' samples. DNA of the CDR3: TGTGCCAGCAGCTCCGGGACAGGGGGCGTACTAGCCCAGCATTTT. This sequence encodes CASSSGTGGVLAQHF.